The TCR beta chain described here comes from a study of control samples from healthy donors and cancer patients. Profiled with immunoSEQ multiplex PCR; TCRdb holds only in-frame clones, not every one. Of thousands of clones listed, about 70% were seen once; the top ten hold 16%. In germline, CDR1 is SGHDT, CDR2 YYEEEE. The CDR3 runs 12 residues. V was clipped by 0 bases and J by 3 bases, with 4 bases between them. The TCR comes from a male donor with melanoma. V is TRBV5-6 and J is TRBJ2-7; D is unclear. The material sequenced was formalin-fixed, paraffin-embedded tissue. CDR3 amino acids: CASSLGHYEQYF. Here the CDR3 DNA reads TGTGCCAGCAGCTTGGGGCACTACGAGCAGTACTTC.